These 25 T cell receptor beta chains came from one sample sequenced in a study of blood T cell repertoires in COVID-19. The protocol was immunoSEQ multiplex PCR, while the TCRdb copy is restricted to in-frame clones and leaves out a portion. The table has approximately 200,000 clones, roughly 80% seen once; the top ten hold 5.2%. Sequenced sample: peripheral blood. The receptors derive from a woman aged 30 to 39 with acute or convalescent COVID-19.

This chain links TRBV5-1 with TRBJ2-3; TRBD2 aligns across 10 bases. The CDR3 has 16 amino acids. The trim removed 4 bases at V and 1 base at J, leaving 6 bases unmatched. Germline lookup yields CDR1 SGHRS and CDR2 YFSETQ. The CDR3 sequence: CASSIAGTSGTDTQYF. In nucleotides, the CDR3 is TGCGCCAGCAGCATTGCCGGGACTAGCGGCACAGATACGCAGTATTTT.

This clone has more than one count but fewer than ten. In DNA form, the CDR3 reads TGTGCCAGCAGCGCGGGGACAGCCATTGAAGCTTTCTTT. Protein: CASSAGTAIEAFF. The chain is built from TRBV4-2 and TRBJ1-1; 7 positions agree with TRBD1. Germline assignment: CDR1 LGHNA and CDR2 YNFKEQ. This CDR3 contains 13 residues. V lost 5 bases and J lost 7; bases outside the gene matches: 7.

The CDR3 DNA follows: TGCAGCGGGACTAGCGCTTATACGCAGTATTTT. As protein: CSGTSAYTQYF. The V gene is TRBV29-1, the J gene TRBJ2-3; 9 bases line up with TRBD2. Germline V lookup: CDR1 SQVTM, CDR2 ANQGSEA. With V trimmed by 7 bases and J by 7 bases, 3 bases remained unmatched. This CDR3 comprises 11 residues.

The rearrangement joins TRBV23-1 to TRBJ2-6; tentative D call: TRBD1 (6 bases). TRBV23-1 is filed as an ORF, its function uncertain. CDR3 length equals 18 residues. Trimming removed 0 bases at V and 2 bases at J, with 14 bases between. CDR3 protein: CASSQSRDKGAGANVLTF. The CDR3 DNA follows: TGCGCCAGCAGTCAATCACGGGATAAGGGGGCTGGGGCCAACGTCCTGACTTTC.

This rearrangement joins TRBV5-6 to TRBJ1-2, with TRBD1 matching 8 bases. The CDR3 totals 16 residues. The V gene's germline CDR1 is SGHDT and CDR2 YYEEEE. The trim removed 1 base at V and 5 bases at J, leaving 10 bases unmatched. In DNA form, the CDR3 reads TGTGCCAGCAGCTTGAGCCAGGGGGCGAGTAATTATGGCTACACCTTC. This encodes CASSLSQGASNYGYTF. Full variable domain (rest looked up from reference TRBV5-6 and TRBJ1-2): DAGVTQSPTHLIKTRGQQVTLRCSPKSGHDTVSWYQQALGQGPQFIFQYYEEEERQRGNFPDRFSGHQFPNYSSELNVNALLLGDSALYLCASSLSQGASNYGYTFGSGTRLTVV.

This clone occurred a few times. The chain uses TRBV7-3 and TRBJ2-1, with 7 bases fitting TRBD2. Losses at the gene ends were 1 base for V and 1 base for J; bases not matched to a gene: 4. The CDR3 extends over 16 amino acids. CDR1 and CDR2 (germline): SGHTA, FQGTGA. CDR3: CASSLKGRGSYNEQFF. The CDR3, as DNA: TGTGCCAGCAGCTTAAAAGGGAGGGGTTCCTACAATGAGCAGTTCTTC.

In DNA, the CDR3 is TGTGCCAGCAGCGTAGGGTTAGACGCGGCCTACGAGCAGTACTTC. Encoded protein: CASSVGLDAAYEQYF. This sequence joins TRBV9 and TRBJ2-7, with no clear D. Between the trimmed V and J ends, which lost 0 bases and 2 bases, there was a span of 12 bases. Germline CDR1 is SGDLS and CDR2 is YYNGEE. The CDR3 length is 15 residues.

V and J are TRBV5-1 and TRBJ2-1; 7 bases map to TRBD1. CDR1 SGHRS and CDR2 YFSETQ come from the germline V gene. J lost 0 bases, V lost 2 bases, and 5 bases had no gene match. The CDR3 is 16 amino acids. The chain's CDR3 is CASSFLTGDSYNEQFF. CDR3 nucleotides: TGCGCCAGCAGCTTTTTAACAGGGGACTCCTACAATGAGCAGTTCTTC.

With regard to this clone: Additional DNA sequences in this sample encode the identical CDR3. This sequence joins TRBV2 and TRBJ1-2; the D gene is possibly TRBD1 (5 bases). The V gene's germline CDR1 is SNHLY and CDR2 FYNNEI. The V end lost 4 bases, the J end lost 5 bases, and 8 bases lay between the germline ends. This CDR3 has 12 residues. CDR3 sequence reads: CASSVAGYGYTF. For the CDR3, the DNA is TGTGCCAGCAGTGTGGCAGGGTATGGCTACACCTTC.

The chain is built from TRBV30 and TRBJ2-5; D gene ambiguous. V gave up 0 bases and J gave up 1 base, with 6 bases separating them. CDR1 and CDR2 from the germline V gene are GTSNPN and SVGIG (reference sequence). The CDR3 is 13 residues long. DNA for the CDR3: TGTGCCTGGAGTGTATCTAGCCAAGAGACCCAGTACTTC. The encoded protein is CAWSVSSQETQYF.

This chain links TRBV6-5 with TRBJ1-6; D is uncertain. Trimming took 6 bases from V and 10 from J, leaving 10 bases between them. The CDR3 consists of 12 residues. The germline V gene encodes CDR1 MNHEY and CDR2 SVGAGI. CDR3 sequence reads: CASRRGESPLHF. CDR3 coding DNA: TGTGCCAGCAGGCGGGGAGAATCACCCCTCCACTTT.

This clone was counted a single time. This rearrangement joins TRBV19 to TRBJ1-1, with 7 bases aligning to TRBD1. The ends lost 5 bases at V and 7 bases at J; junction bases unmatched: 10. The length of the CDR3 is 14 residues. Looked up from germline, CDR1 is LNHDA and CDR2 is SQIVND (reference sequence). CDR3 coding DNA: TGTGCCAGTAGTCTGGCAGGGGGGATGAATGAAGCTTTCTTT. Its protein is CASSLAGGMNEAFF.

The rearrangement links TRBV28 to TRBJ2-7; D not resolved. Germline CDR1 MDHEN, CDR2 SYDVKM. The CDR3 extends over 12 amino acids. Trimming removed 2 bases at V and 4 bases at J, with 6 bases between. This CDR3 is CASSLPPYEQYF. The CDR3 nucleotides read TGTGCCAGCAGTTTACCCCCGTACGAGCAGTACTTC.

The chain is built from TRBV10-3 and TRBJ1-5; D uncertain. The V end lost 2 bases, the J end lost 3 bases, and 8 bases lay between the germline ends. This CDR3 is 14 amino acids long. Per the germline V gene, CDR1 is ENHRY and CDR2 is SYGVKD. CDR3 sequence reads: CAISETFANQPQHF. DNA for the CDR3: TGTGCCATCAGTGAGACTTTTGCCAATCAGCCCCAGCATTTT.

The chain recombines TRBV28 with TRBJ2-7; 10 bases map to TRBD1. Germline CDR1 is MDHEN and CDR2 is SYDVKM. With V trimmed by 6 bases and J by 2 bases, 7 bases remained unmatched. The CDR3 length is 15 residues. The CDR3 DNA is TGTGCCAGCAGGTCGGGACAGGGGAATCCCTACGAGCAGTACTTC. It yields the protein CASRSGQGNPYEQYF.

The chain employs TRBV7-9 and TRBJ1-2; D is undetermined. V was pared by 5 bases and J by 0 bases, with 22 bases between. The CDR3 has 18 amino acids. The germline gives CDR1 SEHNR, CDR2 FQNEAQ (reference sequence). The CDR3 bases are TGTGCCAGCAGCCCGATCTTACCCCCTAATCAAGCTAACTATGGCTACACCTTC. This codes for CASSPILPPNQANYGYTF.

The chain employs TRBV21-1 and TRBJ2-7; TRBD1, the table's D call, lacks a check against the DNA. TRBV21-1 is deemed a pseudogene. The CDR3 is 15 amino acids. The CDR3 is CASSNEDRADYEQYF. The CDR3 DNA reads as TGTGCCAGCAGCAACGAGGACAGGGCCGATTACGAGCAGTACTTC.

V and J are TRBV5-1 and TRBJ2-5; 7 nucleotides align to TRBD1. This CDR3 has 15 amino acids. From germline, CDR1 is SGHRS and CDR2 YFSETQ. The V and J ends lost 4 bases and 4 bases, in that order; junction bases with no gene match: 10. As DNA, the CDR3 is TGCGCCAGCAGCCCCTTGGACAGGTTGGGAGAGACCCAGTACTTC. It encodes CASSPLDRLGETQYF.

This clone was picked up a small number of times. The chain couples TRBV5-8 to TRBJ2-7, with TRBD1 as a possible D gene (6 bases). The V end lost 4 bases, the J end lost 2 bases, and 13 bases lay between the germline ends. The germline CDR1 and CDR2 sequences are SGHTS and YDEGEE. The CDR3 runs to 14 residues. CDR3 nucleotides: TGTGCCAGCAGCCGTAGGACAGCCCCCTACGAGCAGTACTTC. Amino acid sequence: CASSRRTAPYEQYF.

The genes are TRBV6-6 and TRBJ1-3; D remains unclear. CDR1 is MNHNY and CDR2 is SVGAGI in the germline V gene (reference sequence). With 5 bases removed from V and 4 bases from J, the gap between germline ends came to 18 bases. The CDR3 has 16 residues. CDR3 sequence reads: CASSHVTGAGGNTIYF. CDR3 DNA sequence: TGTGCCAGCAGTCACGTAACGGGAGCGGGGGGAAACACCATATATTTT.

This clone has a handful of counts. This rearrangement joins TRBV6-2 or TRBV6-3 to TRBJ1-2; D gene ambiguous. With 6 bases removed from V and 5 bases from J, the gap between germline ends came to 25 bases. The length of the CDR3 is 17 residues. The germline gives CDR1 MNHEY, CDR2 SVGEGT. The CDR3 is CASSPVGVSDFYYGYTF. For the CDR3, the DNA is TGTGCCAGCAGCCCTGTCGGGGTCTCCGATTTCTATTATGGCTACACCTTC.

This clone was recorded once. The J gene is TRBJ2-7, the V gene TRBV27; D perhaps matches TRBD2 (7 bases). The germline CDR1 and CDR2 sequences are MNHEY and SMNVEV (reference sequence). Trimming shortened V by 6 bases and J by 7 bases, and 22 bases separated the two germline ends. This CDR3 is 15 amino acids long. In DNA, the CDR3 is TGTGCCAGCAGGGGAGTCGGGGGGCGAGGAAGGGAGCAGTACTTC. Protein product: CASRGVGGRGREQYF.

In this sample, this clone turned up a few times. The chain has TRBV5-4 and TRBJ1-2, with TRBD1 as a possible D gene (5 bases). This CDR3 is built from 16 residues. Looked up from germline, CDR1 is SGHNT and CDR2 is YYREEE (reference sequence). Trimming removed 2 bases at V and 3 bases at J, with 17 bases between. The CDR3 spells CASSFGLGRIDYGYTF. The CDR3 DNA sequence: TGTGCCAGCAGCTTTGGCCTGGGGCGAATCGACTATGGCTACACCTTC.

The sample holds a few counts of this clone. The CDR3 nucleotides are TGTGCCAGCAGCATGAGCGAGAGCTCCTACAATGAGCAGTTCTTC. Translating gives CASSMSESSYNEQFF. The V call is TRBV7-9, the J call TRBJ2-1; D ambiguous. Germline V gene lookup returns CDR1 SEHNR and CDR2 FQNEAQ (reference sequence). Trimming pared 5 bases from V and 0 bases from J, leaving 11 bases between. This CDR3 comprises 15 residues.

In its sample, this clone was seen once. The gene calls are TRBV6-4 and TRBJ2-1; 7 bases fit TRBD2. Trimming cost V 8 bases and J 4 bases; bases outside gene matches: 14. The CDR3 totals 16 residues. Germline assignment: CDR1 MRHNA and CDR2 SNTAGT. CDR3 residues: CASGQDRGVSYNEQFF. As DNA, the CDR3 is TGTGCCAGCGGCCAAGACCGGGGGGTATCGTACAATGAGCAGTTCTTC.